In this sample, the clone carrying this TCR beta chain turned up once. These data are taken from a study of T cell changes during pregnancy in multiple sclerosis. Method: immunoSEQ multiplex PCR; TCRdb's copy keeps in-frame clones and lacks some. Altogether tens of thousands of clones are present, roughly 92% being singletons, with the ten largest covering 2.5% to 3%. This CDR3 region has 17 residues. J was trimmed by 5 bases and V by 0 bases; bases with no gene match: 8. Germline CDR1 and CDR2: SGHTA and FQGNSA. The TCR originated in a female donor in good health, enrolled as a control in a pregnancy study. The sample in question was peripheral blood, obtained in the third trimester of pregnancy. The chain links TRBV7-2 to TRBJ1-1; TRBD1 aligns across 11 bases. The CDR3 loop reads CASSLAPDRGRLTEAFF. As DNA, the CDR3 is TGTGCCAGCAGCTTAGCTCCGGACAGGGGGCGCCTTACTGAAGCTTTCTTT. The complete variable domain, with remaining parts taken from reference TRBV7-2 and TRBJ1-1, reads GAGVSQSPSNKVTEKGKDVELRCDPISGHTALYWYRQSLGQGLEFLIYFQGNSAPDKSGLPSDRFSAERTGGSVSTLTIQRTQQEDSAVYLCASSLAPDRGRLTEAFFGQGTRLTVV.